This T cell receptor (beta chain) was sequenced in a study of T cell responses to AZD1222 COVID-19 vaccine listed by TCRdb under 2021. In the study overall: AZD1222 recipients whose second dose came at about 4 weeks and those whose second dose came at about 12 weeks were combined into one group, since spike-specific TCR depth and breadth did not differ between the two schedules. Trial participants were enrolled into age subgroups of 18-55, 56-69 and 70-plus years, which contained about 150, 28 and 57 TCR-sequenced participants, respectively. TCR sequencing covered fewer than 250 trial participants: 207 given two doses of AZD1222 and 26 given two doses of MenACWY control vaccine. Overall study outcomes, separate from this receptor: Reportedly, close to half of the unique spike-specific TCRs recognized epitopes lying outside the regions that are mutated in the B.1.351 and B.1.1.7 variants. Conclusions about previously exposed vaccinees are limited because only a handful of AZD1222 recipients were SARS-CoV-2 seropositive at baseline. Because no samples from the day 14 peak response were available, repertoires could be characterized only after the peak T cell response. A significant rise in spike-specific TCR breadth and depth was observed after two AZD1222 doses relative to day 0 and relative to MenACWY recipients. The 56-69-year group was small, and its depth increase did not reach significance, likely because of low power. The vaccine-associated CD4 TCRs covered the entire spike protein, and the dominant responses fell in regions 160-218 and 743-854. Participants were mostly white British and included more females than males, and it was suggested by the authors that clonal diversity may have been underestimated.

From a lookup of the germline V gene, CDR1 and CDR2 are SGHTA and FQGTGA. Relative to germline, V is 7 bases shorter and J is 3 bases shorter, with 9 bases between their ends. Taken from cysteine to phenylalanine, the CDR3 has 12 residues. The DNA shown is the 36-base CDR3, in frame from base 1. The CDR3 regions of human TCRbeta chains were analyzed by immunosequencing. In the authors' own workflow: Repertoire TCRs were matched against a reference library of SARS-CoV-2-specific TCRs generated with the MIRA antigen-specificity platform. Breadth was defined as the fraction of unique TCRs that were SARS-CoV-2-associated. Depth was defined as the fraction of total T cells that were SARS-CoV-2-associated. Using the MIRA data, each spike-specific TCR was mapped to the spike region that the TCR reacts to and placed in a CD4 or CD8 class. Log10-transformed breadth and depth values were compared by one-way ANOVA with Sidak's multiple comparisons tests. TCRdb provides this immuneACCESS table in a form limited to in-frame rearrangements. Some clones are lacking; in checked studies, under half of them reflect an unresolved V gene, and why the rest are absent is not known. V and J calls and clone size are those listed in that table; D and trimming were worked out from the DNA. The sample table records some 96,000 clones; 88% of these occur just once. The ten top clones hold approximately 2.8% of the sample.

The time point label for this specimen denotes: baseline before first vaccination. Samples from vaccinated people were obtained from the UK trials COV001 and COV002, which included a single-blind randomized controlled phase 2/3 trial of AZD1222 (ChAdOx1 nCoV-19) in healthy adults. For TCRbeta chain sequencing, PBMC samples were collected from trial participants at day 0 and at day 28 after the second dose. A word on this clone: Its specific antigen is unknown. No per-base quality is available; no much larger clone lies one base away.

The sequence is built from TRBV7-3 and TRBJ1-1; confidence is insufficient to name the D gene. The sample in question was peripheral blood, obtained on day 0 of AZD1222 vaccination. The source of this sequence is an adult in good health. The sequenced DNA is TGTGCCAGCATAGGAGATTACACTGAAGCTTTCTTT. Translated, it gives CASIGDYTEAFF.